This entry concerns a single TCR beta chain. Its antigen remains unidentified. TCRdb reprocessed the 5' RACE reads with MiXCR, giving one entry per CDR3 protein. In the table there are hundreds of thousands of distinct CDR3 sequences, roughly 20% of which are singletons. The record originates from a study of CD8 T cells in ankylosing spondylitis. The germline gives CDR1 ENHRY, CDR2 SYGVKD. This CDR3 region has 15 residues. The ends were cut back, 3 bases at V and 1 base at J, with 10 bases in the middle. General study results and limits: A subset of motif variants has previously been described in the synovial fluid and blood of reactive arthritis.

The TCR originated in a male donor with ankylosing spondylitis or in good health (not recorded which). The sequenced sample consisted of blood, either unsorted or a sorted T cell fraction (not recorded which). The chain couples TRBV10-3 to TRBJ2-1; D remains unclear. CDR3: CAISEIAASYNEQFF. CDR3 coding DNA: TGTGCCATCAGTGAAATAGCCGCGTCCTACAATGAGCAGTTCTTC.